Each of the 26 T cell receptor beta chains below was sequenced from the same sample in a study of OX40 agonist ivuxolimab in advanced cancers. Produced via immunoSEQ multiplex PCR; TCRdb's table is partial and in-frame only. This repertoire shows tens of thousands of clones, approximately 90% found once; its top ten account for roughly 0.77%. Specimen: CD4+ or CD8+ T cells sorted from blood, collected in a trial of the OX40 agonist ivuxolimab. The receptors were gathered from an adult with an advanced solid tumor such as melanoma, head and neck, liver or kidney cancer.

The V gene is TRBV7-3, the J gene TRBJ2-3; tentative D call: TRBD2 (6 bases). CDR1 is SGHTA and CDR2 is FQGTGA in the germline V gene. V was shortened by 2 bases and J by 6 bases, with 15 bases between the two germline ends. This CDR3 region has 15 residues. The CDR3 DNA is TGTGCCAGCAGCTTACCGGGTAGCGGAGGGGATACGCAGTATTTT. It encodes CASSLPGSGGDTQYF. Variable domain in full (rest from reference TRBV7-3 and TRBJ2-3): GAGVSQTPSNKVTEKGKYVELRCDPISGHTALYWYRQSLGQGPEFLIYFQGTGAADDSGLPNDRFFAVRPEGSVSTLKIQRTERGDSAVYLCASSLPGSGGDTQYFGPGTRLTVL.

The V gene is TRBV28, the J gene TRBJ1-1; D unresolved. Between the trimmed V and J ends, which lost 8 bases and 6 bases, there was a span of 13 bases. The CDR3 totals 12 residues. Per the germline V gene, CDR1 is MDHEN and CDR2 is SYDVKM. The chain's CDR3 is CASRTGSSEAFF. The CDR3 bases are TGTGCCAGCCGGACCGGGTCGTCTGAAGCTTTCTTT. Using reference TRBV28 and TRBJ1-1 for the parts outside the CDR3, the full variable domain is DVKVTQSSRYLVKRTGEKVFLECVQDMDHENMFWYRQDPGLGLRLIYFSYDVKMKEKGDIPEGYSVSREKKERFSLILESASTNQTSMYLCASRTGSSEAFFGQGTRLTVV.

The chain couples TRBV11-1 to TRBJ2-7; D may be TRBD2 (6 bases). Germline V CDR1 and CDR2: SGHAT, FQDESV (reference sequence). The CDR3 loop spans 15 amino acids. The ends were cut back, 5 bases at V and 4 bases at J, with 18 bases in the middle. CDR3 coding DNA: TGTGCCAGCAGCGCGGGATACTCTATTCCATACGAGCAGTACTTC. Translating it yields CASSAGYSIPYEQYF. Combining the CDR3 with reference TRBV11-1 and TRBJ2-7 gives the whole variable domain EAEVAQSPRYKITEKSQAVAFWCDPISGHATLYWYRQILGQGPELLVQFQDESVVDDSQLPKDRFSAERLKGVDSTLKIQPAELGDSAMYLCASSAGYSIPYEQYFGPGTRLTVT.

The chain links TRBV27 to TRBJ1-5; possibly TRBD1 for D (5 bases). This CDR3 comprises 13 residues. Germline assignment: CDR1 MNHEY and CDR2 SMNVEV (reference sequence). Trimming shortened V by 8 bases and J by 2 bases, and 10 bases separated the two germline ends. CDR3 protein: CASAQGRNQPQHF. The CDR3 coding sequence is TGTGCCAGCGCTCAGGGACGCAATCAGCCCCAGCATTTT.

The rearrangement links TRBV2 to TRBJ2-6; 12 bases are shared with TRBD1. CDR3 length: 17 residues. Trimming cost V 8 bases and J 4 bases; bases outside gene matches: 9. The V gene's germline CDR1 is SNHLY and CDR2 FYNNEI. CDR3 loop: CASFGGQGALGANVLTF. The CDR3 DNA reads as TGTGCCAGCTTTGGGGGACAGGGGGCGCTAGGGGCCAACGTCCTGACTTTC.

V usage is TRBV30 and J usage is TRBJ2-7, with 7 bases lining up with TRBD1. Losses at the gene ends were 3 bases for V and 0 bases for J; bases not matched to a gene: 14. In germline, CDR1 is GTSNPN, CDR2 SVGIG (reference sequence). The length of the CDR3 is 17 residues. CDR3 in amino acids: CAWSKNPRTGFSYEQYF. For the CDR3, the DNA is TGTGCCTGGAGCAAAAATCCGAGGACAGGATTCTCCTACGAGCAGTACTTC. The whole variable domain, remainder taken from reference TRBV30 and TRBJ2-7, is SQTIHQWPATLVQPVGSPLSLECTVEGTSNPNLYWYRQAAGRGLQLLFYSVGIGQISSEVPQNLSASRPQDRQFILSSKKLLLSDSGFYLCAWSKNPRTGFSYEQYFGPGTRLTVT.

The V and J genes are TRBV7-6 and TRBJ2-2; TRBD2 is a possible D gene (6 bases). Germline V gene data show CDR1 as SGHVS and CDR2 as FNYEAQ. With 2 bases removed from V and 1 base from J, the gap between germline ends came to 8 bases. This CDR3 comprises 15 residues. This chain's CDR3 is CASSLLARNTGELFF. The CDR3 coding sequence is TGTGCCAGCAGCTTACTAGCGAGGAACACCGGGGAGCTGTTTTTT.

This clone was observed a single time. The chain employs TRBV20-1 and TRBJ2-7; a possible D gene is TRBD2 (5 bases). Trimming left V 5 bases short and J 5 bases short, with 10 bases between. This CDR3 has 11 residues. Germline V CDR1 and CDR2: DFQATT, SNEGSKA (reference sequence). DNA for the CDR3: TGCAGTGCTCAAGACGGGGACGAGCAGTACTTC. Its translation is CSAQDGDEQYF.

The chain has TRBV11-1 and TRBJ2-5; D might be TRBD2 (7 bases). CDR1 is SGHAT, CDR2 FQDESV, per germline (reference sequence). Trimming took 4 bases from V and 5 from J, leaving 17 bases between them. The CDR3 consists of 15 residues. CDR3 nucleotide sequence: TGTGCCAGCAGCTCCGGGAGGACAGCCGTCGAGACCCAGTACTTC. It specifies CASSSGRTAVETQYF.

CDR3 sequence (DNA): TGTGCCAGCAGCTCTGTCTCCTACAATGAGCAGTTCTTC. It specifies CASSSVSYNEQFF. The V gene is TRBV5-4, the J gene TRBJ2-1; D remains unclear. This CDR3 contains 13 residues. Between the trimmed V and J ends, which lost 3 bases and 0 bases, there was a span of 4 bases. Germline loops: CDR1 SGHNT, CDR2 YYREEE (reference sequence).

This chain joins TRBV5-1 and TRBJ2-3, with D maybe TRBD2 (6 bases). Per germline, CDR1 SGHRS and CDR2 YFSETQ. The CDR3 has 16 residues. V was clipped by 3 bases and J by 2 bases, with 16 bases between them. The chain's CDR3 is CASSWPEGKLTDTQYF. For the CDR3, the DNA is TGCGCCAGCAGCTGGCCGGAGGGGAAGCTCACAGATACGCAGTATTTT.

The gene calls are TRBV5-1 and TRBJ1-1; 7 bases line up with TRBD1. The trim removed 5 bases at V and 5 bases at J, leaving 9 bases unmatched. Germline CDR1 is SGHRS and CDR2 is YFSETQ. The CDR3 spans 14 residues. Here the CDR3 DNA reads TGCGCCAGCAGAACCCAGGGGGATGGAACTGAAGCTTTCTTT. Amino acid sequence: CASRTQGDGTEAFF.

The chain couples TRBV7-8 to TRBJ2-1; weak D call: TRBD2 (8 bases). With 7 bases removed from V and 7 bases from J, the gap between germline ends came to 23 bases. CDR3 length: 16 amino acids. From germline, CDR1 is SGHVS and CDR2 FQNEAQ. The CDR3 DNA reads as TGTGCCAGCACCCAGGGGGAACTTCGGGAGGGGAATGAGCAGTTCTTC. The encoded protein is CASTQGELREGNEQFF.

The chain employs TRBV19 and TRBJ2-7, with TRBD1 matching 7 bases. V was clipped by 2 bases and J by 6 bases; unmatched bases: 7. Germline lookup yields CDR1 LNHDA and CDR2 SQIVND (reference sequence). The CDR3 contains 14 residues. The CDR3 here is CASSIRGGQGEQYF. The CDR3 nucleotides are TGTGCCAGTAGTATACGAGGGGGCCAAGGCGAGCAGTACTTC.

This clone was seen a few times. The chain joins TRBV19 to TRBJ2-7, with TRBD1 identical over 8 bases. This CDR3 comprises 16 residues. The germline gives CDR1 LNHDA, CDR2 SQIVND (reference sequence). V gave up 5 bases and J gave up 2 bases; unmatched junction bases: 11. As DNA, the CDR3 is TGTGCCAGTAGTCCTCAAGGACAGGGCACTACCTACGAGCAGTACTTC. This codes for CASSPQGQGTTYEQYF.

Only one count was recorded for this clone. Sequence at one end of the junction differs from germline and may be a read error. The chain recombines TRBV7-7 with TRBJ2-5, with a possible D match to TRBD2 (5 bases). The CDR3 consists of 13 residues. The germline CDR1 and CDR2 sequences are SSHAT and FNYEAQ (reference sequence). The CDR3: CASSRGSLETQYF. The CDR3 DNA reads TGTGCTAGCAGCCGAGGGAGTTTGGAGACCCAGTACTTC.

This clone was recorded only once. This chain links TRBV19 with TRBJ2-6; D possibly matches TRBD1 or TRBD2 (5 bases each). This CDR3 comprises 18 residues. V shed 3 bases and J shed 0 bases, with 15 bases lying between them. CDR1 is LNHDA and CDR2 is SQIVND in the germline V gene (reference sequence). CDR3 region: CASSILRDRSSGANVLTF. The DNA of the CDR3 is TGTGCCAGTAGTATTCTCCGGGACCGCAGCTCTGGGGCCAACGTCCTGACTTTC.

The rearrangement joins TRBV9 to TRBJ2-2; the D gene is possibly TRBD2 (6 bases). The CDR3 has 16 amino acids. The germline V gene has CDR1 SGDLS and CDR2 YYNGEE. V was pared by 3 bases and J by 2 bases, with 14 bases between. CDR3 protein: CASSARRGTNTGELFF. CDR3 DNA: TGTGCCAGCAGCGCTCGACGGGGGACTAACACCGGGGAGCTGTTTTTT.

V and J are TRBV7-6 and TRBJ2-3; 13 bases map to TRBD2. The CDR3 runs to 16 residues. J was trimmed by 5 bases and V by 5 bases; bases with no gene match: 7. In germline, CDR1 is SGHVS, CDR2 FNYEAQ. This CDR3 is CASSPRTSGRQDTQYF. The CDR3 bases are TGTGCCAGCAGCCCGCGGACTAGCGGGAGACAAGATACGCAGTATTTT.

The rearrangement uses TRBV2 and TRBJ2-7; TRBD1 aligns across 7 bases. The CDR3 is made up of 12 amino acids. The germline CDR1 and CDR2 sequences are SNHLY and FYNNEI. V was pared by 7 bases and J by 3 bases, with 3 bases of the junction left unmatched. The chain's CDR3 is CASNRQGYEQYF. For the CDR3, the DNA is TGTGCCAGCAACCGACAGGGCTACGAGCAGTACTTC.

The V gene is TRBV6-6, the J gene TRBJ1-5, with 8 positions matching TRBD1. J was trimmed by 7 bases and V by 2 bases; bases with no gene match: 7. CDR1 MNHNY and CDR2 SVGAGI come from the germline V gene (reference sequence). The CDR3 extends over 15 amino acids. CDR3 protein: CASSYPTGTGQPQHF. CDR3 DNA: TGTGCCAGCAGTTACCCTACAGGGACAGGCCAGCCCCAGCATTTT.

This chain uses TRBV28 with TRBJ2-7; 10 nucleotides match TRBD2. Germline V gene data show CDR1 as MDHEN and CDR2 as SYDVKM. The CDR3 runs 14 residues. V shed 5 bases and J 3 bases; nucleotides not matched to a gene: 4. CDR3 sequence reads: CASSLRTSGYEQYF. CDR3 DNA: TGTGCCAGCAGTCTCAGGACTAGCGGCTACGAGCAGTACTTC.

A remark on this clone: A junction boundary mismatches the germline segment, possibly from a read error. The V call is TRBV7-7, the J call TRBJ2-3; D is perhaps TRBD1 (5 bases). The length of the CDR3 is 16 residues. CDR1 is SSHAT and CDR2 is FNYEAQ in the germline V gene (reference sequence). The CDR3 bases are TGTGCTAGCAGCTTAAATGGGGCGCCGGGCACAGATACGCAGTATTTT. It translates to CASSLNGAPGTDTQYF.

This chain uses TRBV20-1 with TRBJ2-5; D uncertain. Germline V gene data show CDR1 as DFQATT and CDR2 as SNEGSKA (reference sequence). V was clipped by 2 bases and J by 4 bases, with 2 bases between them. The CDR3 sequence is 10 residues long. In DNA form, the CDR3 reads TGCAGTGCTAGAATAGAGACCCAGTACTTC. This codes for CSARIETQYF.

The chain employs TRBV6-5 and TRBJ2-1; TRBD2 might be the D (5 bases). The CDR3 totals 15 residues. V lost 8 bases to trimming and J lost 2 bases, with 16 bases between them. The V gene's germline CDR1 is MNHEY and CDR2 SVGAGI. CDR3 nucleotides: TGTGCCAGCTTCACGGTTGGAGGACCCTACAATGAGCAGTTCTTC. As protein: CASFTVGGPYNEQFF.

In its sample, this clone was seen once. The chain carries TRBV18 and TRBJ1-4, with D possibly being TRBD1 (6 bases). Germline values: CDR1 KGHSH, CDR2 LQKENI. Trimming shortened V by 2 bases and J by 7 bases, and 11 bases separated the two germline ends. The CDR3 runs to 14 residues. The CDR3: CASSPGGLSEKLFF. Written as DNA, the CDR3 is TGTGCCAGCTCACCAGGGGGCCTTAGTGAAAAACTGTTTTTT.